The rows below give T cell receptor beta chains drawn from one sample of a study of blood T cell repertoires in COVID-19. Profiling relied on immunoSEQ multiplex PCR, and the TCRdb table lists in-frame clones only, not all of them. The sample includes about 150,000 clones, about four fifths of them seen just once. Sequencing was performed on peripheral blood. The receptors derive from a woman aged 60-75 years with acute or convalescent COVID-19. CDR3s include the opening cysteine and the closing phenylalanine or tryptophan. Fields, in order: CDR3 DNA, CDR3 protein, J gene, D gene, CDR3 length, clone size, V gene. D genes are given only for firm matches. Only some rows state a clone size, as once, few, many or a class for expanded clones.

CDR3 DNA: TGTGCCAGCAGTGAACTTCGACCGACGGGGTATGGCTACACCTTC
CDR3 protein: CASSELRPTGYGYTF
J gene: TRBJ1-2
D gene: NA
CDR3 length: 15
clone size: NA
V gene: TRBV25-1

CDR3 DNA: TGCGCCAGCAGCCCATCCGGACAGGGTAGTCAGCCCCAGCATTTT
CDR3 protein: CASSPSGQGSQPQHF
J gene: TRBJ1-5
D gene: TRBD1
CDR3 length: 15
clone size: NA
V gene: TRBV4-1

CDR3 DNA: TGTGCCAGCAGCTTAGATGAGACAGGGGGTGAAAAACTGTTTTTT
CDR3 protein: CASSLDETGGEKLFF
J gene: TRBJ1-4
D gene: TRBD1
CDR3 length: 15
clone size: NA
V gene: TRBV11-2

CDR3 DNA: TGTGCCAGCAGTTACGAACAGGGTCTTAGTTACAATGAGCAGTTCTTC
CDR3 protein: CASSYEQGLSYNEQFF
J gene: TRBJ2-1
D gene: NA
CDR3 length: 16
clone size: NA
V gene: TRBV6-5

CDR3 DNA: TGTGCCAGCTCTCCTCGACAGGGGAAGTCGGGCACTGAAGCTTTCTTT
CDR3 protein: CASSPRQGKSGTEAFF
J gene: TRBJ1-1
D gene: TRBD1
CDR3 length: 16
clone size: NA
V gene: TRBV18

CDR3 DNA: TGTGCCTGGAGTGGCCGACAGGGATCCTATAATTCACCCCTCCACTTT
CDR3 protein: CAWSGRQGSYNSPLHF
J gene: TRBJ1-6
D gene: TRBD1
CDR3 length: 16
clone size: NA
V gene: TRBV30

CDR3 DNA: TGTGCTAGTGGTTTGGCTAATACAGGGGGCGGCGGCTATGGCTACACCTTC
CDR3 protein: CASGLANTGGGGYGYTF
J gene: TRBJ1-2
D gene: TRBD1
CDR3 length: 17
clone size: NA
V gene: TRBV12-5

CDR3 DNA: TGCGCCAGCAGCTTGCAGGGCTCCTACGAGCAGTACTTC
CDR3 protein: CASSLQGSYEQYF
J gene: TRBJ2-7
D gene: NA
CDR3 length: 13
clone size: NA
V gene: TRBV5-1

CDR3 DNA: TGTGCCAGCAGGGGGACAAGGGGCTACAATCAGCCCCAGCATTTT
CDR3 protein: CASRGTRGYNQPQHF
J gene: TRBJ1-5
D gene: NA
CDR3 length: 15
clone size: once
V gene: TRBV5-8

CDR3 DNA: TGTGCCTGGAGTGTCAGTTCATCCACTGAAGCTTTCTTT
CDR3 protein: CAWSVSSSTEAFF
J gene: TRBJ1-1
D gene: NA
CDR3 length: 13
clone size: NA
V gene: TRBV30

CDR3 DNA: TGTGCCAGCAGCCCAGGACAGGGTAATTCACCCCTCCACTTT
CDR3 protein: CASSPGQGNSPLHF
J gene: TRBJ1-6
D gene: TRBD1
CDR3 length: 14
clone size: NA
V gene: TRBV7-9

CDR3 DNA: TGTGCCAGCAGCCTGGGGACAGGGCGTGAAGCTTTCTTT
CDR3 protein: CASSLGTGREAFF
J gene: TRBJ1-1
D gene: TRBD1
CDR3 length: 13
clone size: NA
V gene: TRBV11-3

CDR3 DNA: TGTGCCAGAACGACAGGGGGACCGTCAGAGACCCAGTACTTC
CDR3 protein: CARTTGGPSETQYF
J gene: TRBJ2-5
D gene: TRBD1
CDR3 length: 14
clone size: NA
V gene: TRBV2

CDR3 DNA: TGCGCCAGCAGCTTGGGACAGGGCAGTGGCTACACCTTC
CDR3 protein: CASSLGQGSGYTF
J gene: TRBJ1-2
D gene: TRBD1
CDR3 length: 13
clone size: NA
V gene: TRBV5-1

CDR3 DNA: TGTGCCAGTAGGGTAGCGGGGGGGCCTCAAACGCAGTATTTT
CDR3 protein: CASRVAGGPQTQYF
J gene: TRBJ2-3
D gene: TRBD2
CDR3 length: 14
clone size: NA
V gene: TRBV19

CDR3 DNA: TGTGCCAGCAAGGGACAGGCCCATAGCAATCAGCCCCAGCATTTT
CDR3 protein: CASKGQAHSNQPQHF
J gene: TRBJ1-5
D gene: TRBD1
CDR3 length: 15
clone size: NA
V gene: TRBV2

CDR3 DNA: TGTGCCTGGACCGCCCAAAATACAGGGCCCAACACTGAAGCTTTCTTT
CDR3 protein: CAWTAQNTGPNTEAFF
J gene: TRBJ1-1
D gene: NA
CDR3 length: 16
clone size: NA
V gene: TRBV30

CDR3 DNA: TGTGCCAGCAGCCTAGCAGTAGCCGGGACAGGGCAATCACCCCTCCACTTT
CDR3 protein: CASSLAVAGTGQSPLHF
J gene: TRBJ1-6
D gene: TRBD1
CDR3 length: 17
clone size: few
V gene: TRBV27

CDR3 DNA: TGCGCCAGCAGCGCCCGGGGTACTGTTAACTATGGCTACACCTTC
CDR3 protein: CASSARGTVNYGYTF
J gene: TRBJ1-2
D gene: NA
CDR3 length: 15
clone size: NA
V gene: TRBV5-1

CDR3 DNA: TGCAGCTTATTGGGGGGGGGCACAGATACGCAGTATTTT
CDR3 protein: CSLLGGGTDTQYF
J gene: TRBJ2-3
D gene: TRBD2
CDR3 length: 13
clone size: NA
V gene: TRBV29-1

CDR3 DNA: TGTGCCAGCAGCTTTCGGCAGGGGGCGCTTGACACTGAAGCTTTCTTT
CDR3 protein: CASSFRQGALDTEAFF
J gene: TRBJ1-1
D gene: TRBD1
CDR3 length: 16
clone size: NA
V gene: TRBV7-9

CDR3 DNA: TGTGCCAGCAGTCTATCGGACAGCTATGGCTACACCTTC
CDR3 protein: CASSLSDSYGYTF
J gene: TRBJ1-2
D gene: NA
CDR3 length: 13
clone size: NA
V gene: TRBV6-2/TRBV6-3

CDR3 DNA: TGTGCCAGCTCCTCCGGGGGTTTGAAAGAGACCCAGTACTTC
CDR3 protein: CASSSGGLKETQYF
J gene: TRBJ2-5
D gene: NA
CDR3 length: 14
clone size: NA
V gene: TRBV18

CDR3 DNA: TGTGCCAGCAGCAACGCCGGGACAGGGGGCATAAGCACTGAAGCTTTCTTT
CDR3 protein: CASSNAGTGGISTEAFF
J gene: TRBJ1-1
D gene: TRBD1
CDR3 length: 17
clone size: NA
V gene: TRBV7-6

CDR3 DNA: TGTGCCAGTAGTATACCCAACTCTGGGGCCAACGTCCTGACTTTC
CDR3 protein: CASSIPNSGANVLTF
J gene: TRBJ2-6
D gene: NA
CDR3 length: 15
clone size: NA
V gene: TRBV19

CDR3 DNA: TGCGCCAGCAGCATCATGGGCTCCTTCACAGATACGCAGTATTTT
CDR3 protein: CASSIMGSFTDTQYF
J gene: TRBJ2-3
D gene: NA
CDR3 length: 15
clone size: NA
V gene: TRBV5-1

CDR3 DNA: TGTGCCAGCAGCCTATGGACAGGGATAAACACCGGGGAGCTGTTTTTT
CDR3 protein: CASSLWTGINTGELFF
J gene: TRBJ2-2
D gene: TRBD1
CDR3 length: 16
clone size: once
V gene: TRBV14

CDR3 DNA: TGTGCCAGCAGTGGACTCAGCTCCTATAATTCACCCCTCCACTTT
CDR3 protein: CASSGLSSYNSPLHF
J gene: TRBJ1-6
D gene: NA
CDR3 length: 15
clone size: NA
V gene: TRBV28

CDR3 DNA: TGCGCCAGCAGCGGGCAGGGATTAAATGAAAAACTGTTTTTT
CDR3 protein: CASSGQGLNEKLFF
J gene: TRBJ1-4
D gene: NA
CDR3 length: 14
clone size: few
V gene: TRBV5-1

CDR3 DNA: TGTGCCAGCAGTTGGACTAGCGGGGGGTCCACAGATACGCAGTATTTT
CDR3 protein: CASSWTSGGSTDTQYF
J gene: TRBJ2-3
D gene: TRBD2
CDR3 length: 16
clone size: NA
V gene: TRBV6-6

CDR3 DNA: TGTGCCAGCAGCCCAGGGGCAGTTAGCAATCAGCCCCAGCATTTT
CDR3 protein: CASSPGAVSNQPQHF
J gene: TRBJ1-5
D gene: NA
CDR3 length: 15
clone size: NA
V gene: TRBV3-1/TRBV3-2

CDR3 DNA: TGTGCCAGCCGGACACATTTGAACACTGAAGCTTTCTTT
CDR3 protein: CASRTHLNTEAFF
J gene: TRBJ1-1
D gene: NA
CDR3 length: 13
clone size: NA
V gene: TRBV6-5

CDR3 DNA: TGTGCCAGCAGCTTAGATGGTTCCTGGCAGAACTATGGCTACACCTTC
CDR3 protein: CASSLDGSWQNYGYTF
J gene: TRBJ1-2
D gene: NA
CDR3 length: 16
clone size: once
V gene: TRBV7-2

CDR3 DNA: TGCAGTGCTAGAGTTCCGACTGAAGCTTTCTTT
CDR3 protein: CSARVPTEAFF
J gene: TRBJ1-1
D gene: NA
CDR3 length: 11
clone size: NA
V gene: TRBV20-1

CDR3 DNA: TGTGCCAGCAGCCAAGAGACGACGGGTTTCTACAATGAGCAGTTCTTC
CDR3 protein: CASSQETTGFYNEQFF
J gene: TRBJ2-1
D gene: NA
CDR3 length: 16
clone size: NA
V gene: TRBV3-1/TRBV3-2

CDR3 DNA: TGTGCCAGCAGCCTCGGGGGTATCTATGGCTACACCTTC
CDR3 protein: CASSLGGIYGYTF
J gene: TRBJ1-2
D gene: NA
CDR3 length: 13
clone size: many
V gene: TRBV7-6

CDR3 DNA: TGTGCCAGTAGTCGGCGGGGCCCTAAGGGTAACATTCAGTACTTC
CDR3 protein: CASSRRGPKGNIQYF
J gene: TRBJ2-4
D gene: NA
CDR3 length: 15
clone size: NA
V gene: TRBV19

CDR3 DNA: TGTGCCAGCAGCCAAGGGACTAGCGGGGGGGCCTACGAGCAGTACTTC
CDR3 protein: CASSQGTSGGAYEQYF
J gene: TRBJ2-7
D gene: TRBD2
CDR3 length: 16
clone size: NA
V gene: TRBV3-1/TRBV3-2

CDR3 DNA: TGTGCCAGCAGCGCACAAATGAACACTGAAGCTTTCTTT
CDR3 protein: CASSAQMNTEAFF
J gene: TRBJ1-1
D gene: NA
CDR3 length: 13
clone size: NA
V gene: TRBV7-9

CDR3 DNA: TGCGCCAGCAGCTTACGGACAGGCACAGATACGCAGTATTTT
CDR3 protein: CASSLRTGTDTQYF
J gene: TRBJ2-3
D gene: NA
CDR3 length: 14
clone size: NA
V gene: TRBV5-1

CDR3 DNA: TGTGCCTGGAGCCCGGGACAGGGAAATGAAAAACTGTTTTTT
CDR3 protein: CAWSPGQGNEKLFF
J gene: TRBJ1-4
D gene: TRBD1
CDR3 length: 14
clone size: NA
V gene: TRBV30

CDR3 DNA: TGTGCCATTTATCCGGGACAGGGTCGAACCGGGGAGCTGTTTTTT
CDR3 protein: CAIYPGQGRTGELFF
J gene: TRBJ2-2
D gene: TRBD1
CDR3 length: 15
clone size: NA
V gene: TRBV10-3

CDR3 DNA: TGTGCCTGGACTAGGGGCCACAAGATTAGCTCTGGGGCCAACGTCCTGACTTTC
CDR3 protein: CAWTRGHKISSGANVLTF
J gene: TRBJ2-6
D gene: NA
CDR3 length: 18
clone size: few
V gene: TRBV30

CDR3 DNA: TGTGCCAGCAGCCCCCAGGGAATTAACTATGGCTACACCTTC
CDR3 protein: CASSPQGINYGYTF
J gene: TRBJ1-2
D gene: NA
CDR3 length: 14
clone size: NA
V gene: TRBV3-1/TRBV3-2

CDR3 DNA: TGTGCCAGCAGCTCCTCAGGGGTGTACACTGAAGCTTTCTTT
CDR3 protein: CASSSSGVYTEAFF
J gene: TRBJ1-1
D gene: NA
CDR3 length: 14
clone size: few
V gene: TRBV5-4

CDR3 DNA: TGTGCCAGCAGCTCCTTGACAGCCACAGATACGCAGTATTTT
CDR3 protein: CASSSLTATDTQYF
J gene: TRBJ2-3
D gene: NA
CDR3 length: 14
clone size: NA
V gene: TRBV7-9

CDR3 DNA: TGTGCCAGCAGTGATGGAGTCAGCCCCAATCAGCCCCAGCATTTT
CDR3 protein: CASSDGVSPNQPQHF
J gene: TRBJ1-5
D gene: NA
CDR3 length: 15
clone size: NA
V gene: TRBV6-1

CDR3 DNA: TGTGCTAGCAGCTTAGGACTAGCGGGGGGCAATGAGCAGTTCTTC
CDR3 protein: CASSLGLAGGNEQFF
J gene: TRBJ2-1
D gene: TRBD2
CDR3 length: 15
clone size: NA
V gene: TRBV7-7

CDR3 DNA: TGTGCCAGCCGCCAGGGTATGGTCGGGGAGCTGTTTTTT
CDR3 protein: CASRQGMVGELFF
J gene: TRBJ2-2
D gene: NA
CDR3 length: 13
clone size: NA
V gene: TRBV19

CDR3 DNA: TGTGCCAGCAGCGTAGAGGCAGGGAACAATAATTCACCCCTCCACTTT
CDR3 protein: CASSVEAGNNNSPLHF
J gene: TRBJ1-6
D gene: NA
CDR3 length: 16
clone size: NA
V gene: TRBV9

CDR3 DNA: TGTGCCAGCAGCCCACAGGGGGGAGGCTACACCTTC
CDR3 protein: CASSPQGGGYTF
J gene: TRBJ1-2
D gene: TRBD1
CDR3 length: 12
clone size: NA
V gene: TRBV7-3

CDR3 DNA: TGTGCCAGAAGCTTATTCACCTTAAGGAGGGTCGAAACAGATACGCAGTATTTT
CDR3 protein: CARSLFTLRRVETDTQYF
J gene: TRBJ2-3
D gene: NA
CDR3 length: 18
clone size: NA
V gene: TRBV7-5

CDR3 DNA: TGTGCCAGCAGCTTTACAGGGGGAAACACCATATATTTT
CDR3 protein: CASSFTGGNTIYF
J gene: TRBJ1-3
D gene: NA
CDR3 length: 13
clone size: NA
V gene: TRBV7-2

CDR3 DNA: TGTGCCAGCAGTGAAGCGGGACTTGGGTACCCCGGGGAGCTGTTTTTT
CDR3 protein: CASSEAGLGYPGELFF
J gene: TRBJ2-2
D gene: NA
CDR3 length: 16
clone size: NA
V gene: TRBV6-1

CDR3 DNA: TGTGCCAGCAGCGCCCCCCTAGACTCTGGAAACACCATATATTTT
CDR3 protein: CASSAPLDSGNTIYF
J gene: TRBJ1-3
D gene: NA
CDR3 length: 15
clone size: NA
V gene: TRBV9

CDR3 DNA: TGTGCCAGCACCATGGGGGGGGCACGGGCTCAGCCCCAGCATTTT
CDR3 protein: CASTMGGARAQPQHF
J gene: TRBJ1-5
D gene: NA
CDR3 length: 15
clone size: few
V gene: TRBV5-8

CDR3 DNA: TGTGCCAGTAGTAAAGGGGAGGGCTTCGGTGGCTACACCTTC
CDR3 protein: CASSKGEGFGGYTF
J gene: TRBJ1-2
D gene: NA
CDR3 length: 14
clone size: NA
V gene: TRBV19

CDR3 DNA: TGCGCCAGCCCTCCGCGAGAAAGCGGGGGGAGCACCGGGGAGCTGTTTTTT
CDR3 protein: CASPPRESGGSTGELFF
J gene: TRBJ2-2
D gene: TRBD2
CDR3 length: 17
clone size: NA
V gene: TRBV10-1

CDR3 DNA: TGTGCCAGCAGCCGAGGAGAACAGCCCCAGCATTTT
CDR3 protein: CASSRGEQPQHF
J gene: TRBJ1-5
D gene: NA
CDR3 length: 12
clone size: NA
V gene: TRBV7-9

CDR3 DNA: TGCGCCAGCAGCTTGTACCGGGGGGCCGTAGAGACCCAGTACTTC
CDR3 protein: CASSLYRGAVETQYF
J gene: TRBJ2-5
D gene: NA
CDR3 length: 15
clone size: NA
V gene: TRBV5-1